These 7 T cell receptor beta chains were all obtained from the same sample, sequenced in a study of regulatory T cells in long-lasting Graves disease. Time point defined: newly diagnosed GD, antithyroid drugs for less than 3 months. PBMC-extracted RNA yielded the TCR library. Both iRepertoire HTBI primers and Arm-PCR of CDR3 regions were used to build the TCR beta libraries. TCRdb reprocessed the multiplex PCR reads with MiXCR, giving one entry per CDR3 protein. The table shows some 370,000 distinct CDR3 sequences, with approximately 12% occurring only once. This sample also belongs to another study, concerning T cells in Graves' hyperthyroidism and ophthalmopathy.

Sample: peripheral blood mononuclear cells (PBMCs), taken at new diagnosis, from a patient treated with antithyroid drugs. These receptors all come from a woman aged 18-35 years with Graves disease.

This clonotype was detected many times. This sequence joins TRBV20-1 and TRBJ2-1; 8 bases agree with TRBD1. The trim removed 2 bases at V and 1 base at J, leaving 10 bases unmatched. The germline V gene has CDR1 DFQATT and CDR2 SNEGSKA (reference sequence). The CDR3 has 17 amino acids. CDR3 sequence reads: CSARPIWGQVSYNEQFF. The CDR3 bases are TGCAGTGCTAGACCTATTTGGGGACAGGTTTCCTACAATGAGCAGTTCTTC.

This clonotype was seen many times. This sequence joins TRBV28 and TRBJ1-1; D unresolved. CDR3 size: 13 residues. Trimming pared 6 bases from V and 6 bases from J, leaving 14 bases between. Germline V gives CDR1 MDHEN, CDR2 SYDVKM. In DNA, the CDR3 is TGTGCCAGCAGGTTTTTGGAATCAGCTGAAGCTTTCTTT. Translated: CASRFLESAEAFF.

This sequence joins TRBV6-2 or TRBV6-3 and TRBJ2-1; D call uncertain. This CDR3 has 18 residues. V was clipped by 5 bases and J by 7 bases, with 27 bases between them. The germline V gene has CDR1 MNHEY and CDR2 SVGEGT. DNA for the CDR3: TGTGCCAGCAGTGCCCGCCCCGGCCAAAAATATAGGTCGAATGAGCAGTTCTTC. Translating gives CASSARPGQKYRSNEQFF.

This clonotype has at least ten counts. CDR3 nucleotides: TGTGCCAGCAGCCAAGTCGGCACAGATACGCAGTATTTT. It codes for CASSQVGTDTQYF. V gene TRBV3-1 combines with J gene TRBJ2-3; D unresolved. Germline CDR1 is LGHDT and CDR2 is YNNKEL (reference sequence). The V and J ends lost 1 base and 1 base respectively, with 3 bases between them. The CDR3 covers 13 residues.

This chain links TRBV6-2 or TRBV6-3 with TRBJ2-6; D is unclear. The CDR3 loop spans 21 amino acids. Per germline, CDR1 MNHEY and CDR2 SVGEGT. Trimming pared 0 bases from V and 0 bases from J, leaving 21 bases between. CDR3 DNA sequence: TGTGCCAGCAGTTACTCGCCGGGCTTGAGCACTGGTAACTCTGGGGCCAACGTCCTGACTTTC. This codes for CASSYSPGLSTGNSGANVLTF.

The gene calls are TRBV7-6 and TRBJ1-3, with D possibly being TRBD1 (5 bases). CDR3 length equals 17 residues. Between the trimmed V and J ends, which lost 4 bases and 0 bases, there was a span of 16 bases. The germline CDR1 and CDR2 sequences are SGHVS and FNYEAQ. The CDR3 loop is CASSYGAHWTSGNTIYF. The CDR3 nucleotides read TGTGCCAGCAGCTATGGGGCCCATTGGACCTCTGGAAACACCATATATTTT. The full variable domain, completed using reference TRBV7-6 and TRBJ1-3, is GAGVSQSPRYKVTKRGQDVALRCDPISGHVSLYWYRQALGQGPEFLTYFNYEAQQDKSGLPNDRFSAERPEGSISTLTIQRTEQRDSAMYRCASSYGAHWTSGNTIYFGEGSWLTVV.

In this sample, this clonotype turned up many times. V gene TRBV24-1 combines with J gene TRBJ2-7; no definite D call. V was clipped by 4 bases and J by 1 base, with 4 bases between them. Germline V lookup: CDR1 KGHDR, CDR2 SFDVKD. The CDR3 has 12 residues. The CDR3 spells CATSDQSYEQYF. Here the CDR3 DNA reads TGTGCCACCAGTGACCAGTCCTACGAGCAGTACTTC.